The 4 T cell receptor beta chains below were found in one sample sequenced in a study of blood T cell repertoires in COVID-19 (dated by TCRdb to 2020 to 2021). Receptor libraries were prepared by the immunoSEQ multiplex PCR assay. TCRdb stores this immuneACCESS table with in-frame sequences only. Part of the clones is absent; in the studies checked, under half of the shortfall reflects unresolved V genes, and no reason is known for the rest. The sample contains over 200,000 clones, approximately 82% of them found a single time. The ten biggest clones cover about 2.5% of the sample. Sequences were obtained from peripheral blood. The receptors here all came from a woman in her 70s with active or convalescent COVID-19.

This clone was counted a few times. The rearrangement uses TRBV11-1 and TRBJ1-1; the D gene is possibly TRBD1 (6 bases). The ends were cut back, 4 bases at V and 0 bases at J, with 9 bases in the middle. The germline V gene encodes CDR1 SGHAT and CDR2 FQDESV (reference sequence). This CDR3 region has 14 residues. This CDR3 is CASSYREMNTEAFF. The CDR3 DNA follows: TGTGCCAGCAGCTACAGGGAAATGAACACTGAAGCTTTCTTT.

V usage is TRBV21-1 and J usage is TRBJ1-5; the table's TRBD1 call for D was not verified on the DNA. TRBV21-1 is an annotated pseudogene. This CDR3 is 16 amino acids long. The CDR3 nucleotides are TGTGCCAGCAGGGGACAGGGCCGGGGGAGCAATCAGCCCCAGCATTTT. Translating gives CASRGQGRGSNQPQHF.

Note on this clone: Within the sample, other DNA sequences also encode this same CDR3. This chain joins TRBV19 and TRBJ2-7; D is uncertain. Trimming pared 4 bases from V and 0 bases from J, leaving 7 bases between. The CDR3 extends over 13 amino acids. Germline CDR1 is LNHDA and CDR2 is SQIVND (reference sequence). The CDR3 coding sequence is TGTGCCAGTAGTAGGGCTGGCTCCTACGAGCAGTACTTC. Its protein product is CASSRAGSYEQYF.

The rearrangement links TRBV19 to TRBJ2-4; D is ambiguous. CDR3 size: 16 residues. CDR1 is LNHDA and CDR2 is SQIVND in the germline V gene (reference sequence). V shed 6 bases and J shed 1 base, with 16 bases lying between them. The CDR3 protein is CASSPTARRAKNIQYF. CDR3 in DNA: TGTGCCAGTAGCCCGACTGCCAGAAGGGCCAAAAACATTCAGTACTTC.